The 9 T cell receptor beta chains presented below share a single source sample, sequenced in a study of siplizumab effects on memory and regulatory T cells. TCRdb keeps only in-frame clones here, not all; method: immunoSEQ multiplex PCR. The sample records fewer than 100,000 clones, roughly 94% being singletons. Sequencing input: non-Treg CD4+ T cells sorted from blood. These receptors were taken from a human donor in good health.

This chain links TRBV10-1 with TRBJ2-1, with a tentative D call TRBD1 (7 bases). The CDR3 covers 14 residues. V was clipped by 6 bases and J by 1 base, with 10 bases between them. CDR1 and CDR2 from the germline V gene are WNHNN and SYGVQD (reference sequence). The CDR3 DNA reads TGCGCCAGCAGCCAGGGGGGTTCCTACAATGAGCAGTTCTTC. Translating gives CASSQGGSYNEQFF.

The V call is TRBV9, the J call TRBJ2-5, with TRBD2 matching over 13 bases. Germline lookup yields CDR1 SGDLS and CDR2 YYNGEE. The length of the CDR3 is 15 residues. The J segment lost 5 bases and the V segment lost 3 bases, leaving 4 bases of the junction unmatched. In DNA, the CDR3 is TGTGCCAGCAGCGCAGGGACTAGCGGGATGGAGACCCAGTACTTC. Its protein is CASSAGTSGMETQYF. The full variable domain, completed using reference TRBV9 and TRBJ2-5, is DSGVTQTPKHLITATGQRVTLRCSPRSGDLSVYWYQQSLDQGLQFLIQYYNGEERAKGNILERFSAQQFPDLHSELNLSSLELGDSALYFCASSAGTSGMETQYFGPGTRLLVL.

The rearrangement uses TRBV9 and TRBJ1-1, with no clear D. The CDR3 runs to 14 residues. CDR1 is SGDLS, CDR2 YYNGEE, per germline. The germline V and J ends were trimmed by 4 bases and 4 bases, with 14 bases remaining between them. The CDR3 sequence: CASSSINMGTEAFF. CDR3 sequence (DNA): TGTGCCAGCAGCTCGATTAACATGGGCACTGAAGCTTTCTTT.

The chain joins TRBV10-3 to TRBJ2-1, with TRBD1 as a possible D gene (6 bases). This CDR3 has 12 amino acids. The V gene lost 5 bases and the J gene lost 7 bases, with 9 bases spanning the gap. Germline CDR1 reads ENHRY; CDR2 reads SYGVKD. CDR3 sequence (DNA): TGTGCCATCAGTCAAGGGGGTAATGAGCAGTTCTTC. It yields the protein CAISQGGNEQFF.

V usage is TRBV7-8 and J usage is TRBJ2-1; possibly TRBD1 or TRBD2 for D (6 bases each). The CDR3 runs 12 residues. The germline V gene encodes CDR1 SGHVS and CDR2 FQNEAQ. V gave up 5 bases and J gave up 12 bases, with 14 bases separating them. The CDR3 loop reads CASSPRGDWQFF. DNA of the CDR3: TGTGCCAGCAGCCCAAGGGGGGACTGGCAGTTCTTC.

V gene TRBV5-6 combines with J gene TRBJ2-5; TRBD2 agrees at 9 bases. CDR3 size: 18 residues. V gave up 2 bases and J gave up 2 bases; unmatched junction bases: 13. Germline assignment: CDR1 SGHDT and CDR2 YYEEEE. CDR3 sequence: CASSFWGSGGRIQETQYF. In nucleotides, the CDR3 is TGTGCCAGCAGCTTCTGGGGTAGCGGGGGCCGTATACAAGAGACCCAGTACTTC. Using reference TRBV5-6 and TRBJ2-5 for the parts outside the CDR3, the full variable domain is DAGVTQSPTHLIKTRGQQVTLRCSPKSGHDTVSWYQQALGQGPQFIFQYYEEEERQRGNFPDRFSGHQFPNYSSELNVNALLLGDSALYLCASSFWGSGGRIQETQYFGPGTRLLVL.

This chain connects TRBV13 to TRBJ1-2, with D tentatively TRBD1 (5 bases). The CDR3 sequence is 17 residues long. V was shortened by 2 bases and J by 4 bases, with 20 bases between the two germline ends. The V gene's germline CDR1 is PRHDT and CDR2 FYEKMQ (reference sequence). The CDR3 is CASSLIRGGTKRYGYTF. CDR3 in DNA: TGTGCCAGCAGCTTAATTCGGGGAGGGACTAAACGCTATGGCTACACCTTC.

V is TRBV19 and J is TRBJ1-6; D possibly corresponds to TRBD1 (6 bases). V shed 3 bases and J shed 7 bases, with 16 bases lying between them. Germline assignment: CDR1 LNHDA and CDR2 SQIVND (reference sequence). The length of the CDR3 is 16 residues. The CDR3 sequence: CASSIPGARLNSPLHF. The CDR3 region has the DNA TGTGCCAGTAGTATCCCGGGGGCTCGATTGAATTCACCCCTCCACTTT.

CDR3 protein: CASSLDPTGKTQYF. CDR3 coding DNA: TGTGCCAGCAGCTTAGATCCGACGGGAAAGACCCAGTACTTC. The rearrangement uses TRBV7-6 and TRBJ2-5; TRBD2 is a possible D gene (5 bases). This CDR3 is built from 14 residues. CDR1 is SGHVS, CDR2 FNYEAQ, per germline. Trimming shortened V by 1 base and J by 6 bases, and 12 bases separated the two germline ends. The full variable domain, completed using reference TRBV7-6 and TRBJ2-5, is GAGVSQSPRYKVTKRGQDVALRCDPISGHVSLYWYRQALGQGPEFLTYFNYEAQQDKSGLPNDRFSAERPEGSISTLTIQRTEQRDSAMYRCASSLDPTGKTQYFGPGTRLLVL.